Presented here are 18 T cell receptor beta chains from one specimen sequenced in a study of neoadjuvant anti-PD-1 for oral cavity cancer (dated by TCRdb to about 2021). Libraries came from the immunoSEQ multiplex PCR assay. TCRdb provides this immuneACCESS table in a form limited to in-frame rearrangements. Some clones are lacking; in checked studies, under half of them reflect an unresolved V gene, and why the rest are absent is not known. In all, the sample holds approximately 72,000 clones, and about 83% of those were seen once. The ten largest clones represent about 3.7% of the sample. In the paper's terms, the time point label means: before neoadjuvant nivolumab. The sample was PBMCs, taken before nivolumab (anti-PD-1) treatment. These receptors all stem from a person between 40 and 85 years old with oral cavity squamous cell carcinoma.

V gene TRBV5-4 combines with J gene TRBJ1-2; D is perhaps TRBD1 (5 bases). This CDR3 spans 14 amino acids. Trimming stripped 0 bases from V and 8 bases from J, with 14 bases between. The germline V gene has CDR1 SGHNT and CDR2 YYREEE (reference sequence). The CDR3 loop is CASSLAGQGGGYTF. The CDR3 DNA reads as TGTGCCAGCAGCTTGGCCGGGCAGGGAGGCGGCTACACCTTC.

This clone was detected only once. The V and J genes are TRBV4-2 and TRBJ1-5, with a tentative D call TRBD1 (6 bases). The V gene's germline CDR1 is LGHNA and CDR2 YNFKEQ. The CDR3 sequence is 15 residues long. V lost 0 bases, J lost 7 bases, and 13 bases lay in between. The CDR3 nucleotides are TGTGCCAGCAGCCAAGAATTGGACAGTTTACAGCCCCAGCATTTT. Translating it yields CASSQELDSLQPQHF.

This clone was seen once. The CDR3 DNA follows: TGTGCCAGCCGGACAGGGACTCAGCCCCAGCATTTT. Its translation is CASRTGTQPQHF. This rearrangement joins TRBV27 to TRBJ1-5; 8 nucleotides align to TRBD1. CDR3 length equals 12 residues. Germline CDR1 is MNHEY and CDR2 is SMNVEV (reference sequence). V lost 8 bases and J lost 6; bases outside the gene matches: 3.

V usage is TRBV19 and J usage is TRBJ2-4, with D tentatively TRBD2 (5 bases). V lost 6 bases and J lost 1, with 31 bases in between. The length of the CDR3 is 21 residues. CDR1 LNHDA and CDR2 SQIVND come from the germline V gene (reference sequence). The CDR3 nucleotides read TGTGCCAGTAGCCACCCTCGGGTGGGTCTAGCCATCAGACCCGCCAAAAACATTCAGTACTTC. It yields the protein CASSHPRVGLAIRPAKNIQYF.

Here the CDR3 DNA reads TGTGCCAGCAGCTTGGGGGGGAAGCGGCATCTGTACTTC. Residues: CASSLGGKRHLYF. The chain uses TRBV7-9 and TRBJ2-7; the match to TRBD2 covers 7 bases. Germline V gene lookup returns CDR1 SEHNR and CDR2 FQNEAQ (reference sequence). V lost 3 bases and J lost 12; bases outside the gene matches: 11. CDR3 length equals 13 residues.

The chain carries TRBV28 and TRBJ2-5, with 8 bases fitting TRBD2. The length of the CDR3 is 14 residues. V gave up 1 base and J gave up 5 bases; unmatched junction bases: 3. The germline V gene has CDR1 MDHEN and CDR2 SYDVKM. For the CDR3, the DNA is TGTGCCAGCAGTTTATCTAGCGGGCGGGAGACCCAGTACTTC. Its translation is CASSLSSGRETQYF. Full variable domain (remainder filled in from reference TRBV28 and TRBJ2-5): DVKVTQSSRYLVKRTGEKVFLECVQDMDHENMFWYRQDPGLGLRLIYFSYDVKMKEKGDIPEGYSVSREKKERFSLILESASTNQTSMYLCASSLSSGRETQYFGPGTRLLVL.

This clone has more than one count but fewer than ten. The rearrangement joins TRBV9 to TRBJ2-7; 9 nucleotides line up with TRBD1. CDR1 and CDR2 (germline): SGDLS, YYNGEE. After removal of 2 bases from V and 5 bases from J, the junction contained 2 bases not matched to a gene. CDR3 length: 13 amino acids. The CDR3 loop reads CASSVGQGNEQYF. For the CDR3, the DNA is TGTGCCAGCAGCGTCGGACAGGGGAACGAGCAGTACTTC. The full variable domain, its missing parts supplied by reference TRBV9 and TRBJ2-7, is DSGVTQTPKHLITATGQRVTLRCSPRSGDLSVYWYQQSLDQGLQFLIQYYNGEERAKGNILERFSAQQFPDLHSELNLSSLELGDSALYFCASSVGQGNEQYFGPGTRLTVT.

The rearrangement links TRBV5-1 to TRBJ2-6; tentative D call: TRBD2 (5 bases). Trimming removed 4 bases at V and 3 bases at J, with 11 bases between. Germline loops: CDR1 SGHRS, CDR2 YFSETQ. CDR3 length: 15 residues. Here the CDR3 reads CASSQTAGGANVLTF. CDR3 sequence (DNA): TGCGCCAGCAGCCAAACCGCGGGTGGGGCCAACGTCCTGACTTTC.

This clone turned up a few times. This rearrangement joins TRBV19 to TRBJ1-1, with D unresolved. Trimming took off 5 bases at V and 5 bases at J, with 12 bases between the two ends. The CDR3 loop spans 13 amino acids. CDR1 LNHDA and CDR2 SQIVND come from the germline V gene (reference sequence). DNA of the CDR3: TGTGCCAGTAGTGTGGCGGGTTGGACTGAAGCTTTCTTT. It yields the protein CASSVAGWTEAFF.

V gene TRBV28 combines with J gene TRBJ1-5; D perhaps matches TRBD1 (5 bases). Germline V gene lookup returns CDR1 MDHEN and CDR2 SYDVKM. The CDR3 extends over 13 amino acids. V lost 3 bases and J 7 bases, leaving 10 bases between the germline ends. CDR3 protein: CASSFGQGQPQHF. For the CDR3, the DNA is TGTGCCAGCAGTTTTGGGCAGGGACAGCCCCAGCATTTT.

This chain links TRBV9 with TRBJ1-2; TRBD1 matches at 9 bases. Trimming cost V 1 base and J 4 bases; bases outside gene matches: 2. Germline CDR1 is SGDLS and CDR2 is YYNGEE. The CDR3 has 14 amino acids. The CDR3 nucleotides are TGTGCCAGCAGCGTACAGACAGGGGGCTATGGCTACACCTTC. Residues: CASSVQTGGYGYTF.

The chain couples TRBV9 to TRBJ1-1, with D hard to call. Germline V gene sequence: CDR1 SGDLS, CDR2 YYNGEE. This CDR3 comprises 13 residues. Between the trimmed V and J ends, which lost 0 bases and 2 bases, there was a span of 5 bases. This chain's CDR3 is CASSVAGNTEAFF. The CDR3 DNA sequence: TGTGCCAGCAGCGTAGCTGGAAACACTGAAGCTTTCTTT.

The CDR3 DNA sequence: TGCGCCAGCAGCCGGATCCCCGGTCAGGGCCTATCTGGAAACACCATATATTTT. Translating gives CASSRIPGQGLSGNTIYF. The chain carries TRBV4-1 and TRBJ1-3; D is perhaps TRBD1 (5 bases). The ends were cut back, 4 bases at V and 1 base at J, with 20 bases in the middle. CDR1 and CDR2 from the germline V gene are MGHRA and YSYEKL. This CDR3 is built from 18 residues.

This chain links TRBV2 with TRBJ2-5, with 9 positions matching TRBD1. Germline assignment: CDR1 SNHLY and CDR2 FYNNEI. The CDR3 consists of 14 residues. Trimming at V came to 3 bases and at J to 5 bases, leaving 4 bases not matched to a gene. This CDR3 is CASSDGTGWETQYF. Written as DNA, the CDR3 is TGTGCCAGCAGTGACGGGACAGGGTGGGAGACCCAGTACTTC.

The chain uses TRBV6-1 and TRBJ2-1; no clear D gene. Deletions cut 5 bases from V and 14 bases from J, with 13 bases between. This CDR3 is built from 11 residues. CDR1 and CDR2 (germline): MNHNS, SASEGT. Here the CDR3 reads CASSYQLMKFF. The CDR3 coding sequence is TGTGCCAGCAGTTACCAGCTAATGAAGTTCTTC.

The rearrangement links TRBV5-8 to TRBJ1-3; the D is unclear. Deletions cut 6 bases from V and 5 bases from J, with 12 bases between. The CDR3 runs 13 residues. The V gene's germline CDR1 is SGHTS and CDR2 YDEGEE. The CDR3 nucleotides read TGTGCCAGCACCCTGGACCGGAGAAACACCATATATTTT. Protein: CASTLDRRNTIYF.

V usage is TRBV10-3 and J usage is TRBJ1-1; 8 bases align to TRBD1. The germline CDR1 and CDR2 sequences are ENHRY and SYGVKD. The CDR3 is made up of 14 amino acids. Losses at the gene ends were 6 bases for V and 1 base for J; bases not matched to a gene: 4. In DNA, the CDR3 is TGTGCCATCAGGACCGGACAGGGGAACACTGAAGCTTTCTTT. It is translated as CAIRTGQGNTEAFF.

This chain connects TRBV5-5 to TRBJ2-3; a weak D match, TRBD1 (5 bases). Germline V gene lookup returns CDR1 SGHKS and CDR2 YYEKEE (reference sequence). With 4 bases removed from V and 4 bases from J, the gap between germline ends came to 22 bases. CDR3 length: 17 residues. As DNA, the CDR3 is TGTGCCAGCAGCCTACCTCCCTCAGGGATATTCGCAGATACGCAGTATTTT. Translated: CASSLPPSGIFADTQYF. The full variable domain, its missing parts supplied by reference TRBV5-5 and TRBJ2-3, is DAGVTQSPTHLIKTRGQQVTLRCSPISGHKSVSWYQQVLGQGPQFIFQYYEKEERGRGNFPDRFSARQFPNYSSELNVNALLLGDSALYLCASSLPPSGIFADTQYFGPGTRLTVL.